This T cell receptor beta chain came from a study of neurological immune-mediated disorders. Study-level points and caveats: Multiple sclerosis was found to have the least TCR clonal expansion, below healthy controls, and HTLV-1-associated myelopathy the most.

V shed 5 bases and J 5 bases; nucleotides not matched to a gene: 6. In germline, CDR1 is SGHDT, CDR2 YYEEEE. CDR3 size: 15 residues. The making of cDNA relied on 5'RACE with 10-nucleotide random UMIs. From 15-18 subjects, over 160 million TCR-beta sequences were obtained in each sequencing run. TCRdb ran MiXCR on the 5' RACE reads and lists one entry per CDR3 protein. The sample gives tens of thousands of distinct CDR3 sequences, 14% of which show up once; 25% to 30% is in the top ten. Where libraries were unsorted, they were derived from 2 million PBMCs stored at -80 degrees C. This clonotype was seen many times. The antigen is not known.

Sequenced sample: PBMCs. V is TRBV5-6 and J is TRBJ1-5; 11 bases are shared with TRBD1. The TCR originated in a woman in her forties or fifties with HTLV-1-associated myelopathy (HAM/TSP). The CDR3 DNA is TGTGCCAGCAGTTGGACAGGGGGCACCGATCAGCCCCAGCATTTT. Protein sequence: CASSWTGGTDQPQHF. The variable domain in full, completed from reference TRBV5-6 and TRBJ1-5, reads DAGVTQSPTHLIKTRGQQVTLRCSPKSGHDTVSWYQQALGQGPQFIFQYYEEEERQRGNFPDRFSGHQFPNYSSELNVNALLLGDSALYLCASSWTGGTDQPQHFGDGTRLSIL.